This record looks at one TCR beta chain sequence and its context. What it recognizes is unknown. These data originate in a study of cytomegalovirus exposure and HLA in healthy donors. The CDR3 length is 16 residues. Germline V lookup: CDR1 SGHAT, CDR2 FQNNGV. V shed 5 bases and J shed 2 bases, with 18 bases lying between them. At the time of sampling, donors were nominally healthy, though unrecorded immune exposures were likely. Whole-study results and caveats: The authors reported that TCR beta sequences could predict HLA-A and HLA-B alleles. These predictions were accurate for most subjects in the first cohort. DRB1 had the most TCR associations and HLA-C the fewest, a later analysis found, with rates varying by HLA locus.

The PCR made use of 60 Vbeta and 13 Jbeta primers. TCRdb keeps only in-frame clones here, not all; method: immunoSEQ multiplex PCR. The top ten clones hold 8.8% of a sample with some 140,000 clones, approximately 79% of them seen once. The sequenced material came from PBMCs. The chain carries TRBV11-2 and TRBJ2-5; TRBD1 might be the D (6 bases). The sequence was obtained from a woman aged 45-59 years in good health and CMV-seropositive. The CDR3, as DNA: TGTGCCAGCAGCAAAGCCGGGACACCCGGACAAGAGACCCAGTACTTC. This encodes CASSKAGTPGQETQYF. The variable domain in full, with the rest retrieved from reference TRBV11-2 and TRBJ2-5, is EAGVAQSPRYKIIEKRQSVAFWCNPISGHATLYWYQQILGQGPKLLIQFQNNGVVDDSQLPKDRFSAERLKGVDSTLKIQPAKLEDSAVYLCASSKAGTPGQETQYFGPGTRLLVL.